What follows describes a single T cell receptor (beta chain). The antigen is undetermined. The investigators sampled blood at baseline, at cycle 4 day 1, and at cycle 7 day 1. The data are from a study of OX40 agonist ivuxolimab in advanced cancers. Whole-study findings and limits: Normalized T-cell clonal expansion was also low in a subset of nonresponders. There were, on average, more expanded clones in CD8+ T cells than in CD4+.

TCRdb's copy holds only in-frame clones and misses some; the assay was immunoSEQ multiplex PCR. The sample shows about 40,000 clones, about 91% of them seen only once. The germline V gene encodes CDR1 MDHEN and CDR2 SYDVKM. V lost 8 bases and J 0 bases, leaving 11 bases between the germline ends. The CDR3 loop spans 13 amino acids. This TCR was sampled from an adult with an advanced solid tumor such as melanoma, head and neck, liver or kidney cancer. Material: CD4+ or CD8+ T cells sorted from blood, obtained in a trial of the OX40 agonist ivuxolimab. J is TRBJ2-7 and V is TRBV28; D might be TRBD2 (5 bases). The CDR3 nucleotides are TGTGCCAGCTTAGCGCTAAGCTCCTACGAGCAGTACTTC. It codes for CASLALSSYEQYF.